This is a list of T cell receptor beta chains from one sample in a study of shared clonotypes between healthy human individuals. Clones were read by immunoSEQ multiplex PCR, and TCRdb kept only the in-frame ones, dropping some. The sample carries over 400,000 clones, around 95% recorded once. The specimen sequenced was naive CD4+ T cells sorted from blood. The receptors stem from a woman aged 25 to 39 in good health. CDR3s leave out the opening cysteine and the closing phenylalanine or tryptophan.

>TRBV5-1
ASSMGQGVNTEAF
>TRBV10-3
AISESDGGTEAF
>TRBV11-3
ASSLSGGTEAF
>TRBV2
ASLRDYSLKGAGELF
>TRBV9
ASSVDSGRRLYEQY
>TRBV5-1
ASSPDTSSYEQY
>TRBV6-7
ASSRFRVCEQY
>TRBV6-1
ASSSSGSPYNEQF
>TRBV19
ASSSDRGGTGELF
>TRBV10-3
AISPGLADTDTQY
>TRBV5-1
ASSKGQGGADTQY
>TRBV10-1
ASQGGQGEQY
>TRBV6-1
ASRSTGMSDNEQF
>TRBV6-5
ATSKQTGFSTEAF
>TRBV6-5
ASSYGRGASYEQY
>TRBV7-9
ASSLGRIDEQY
>TRBV28
ASSLGKRGEQY
>TRBV6-5
ASSWTSGTYEQY
>TRBV9
ASSVGVQGNSPLH
>TRBV5-5
ASSLWDTGGYT
>TRBV4-2
ASASAGQGDFHEQF
>TRBV11-3
ASSLDRPGPGTEAF
>TRBV6-1
ASRGNWAGELF
>TRBV28
ASSQGGDYGYT
>TRBV19
ASRRDRGTGELF
>TRBV28
ASRTAGVEFGANVLT
>TRBV28
ASSLTGVVNYEQY
>TRBV28
ASSLGPYEPAF
>TRBV5-6
ASSSFRTKNIQY
>TRBV9
ASSVAAGGPGEQY
>TRBV5-8
ATGEGGNQPQH
>TRBV5-8
ADRGSLDEQY
>TRBV5-1
ASSYRGSGSNGEQY
>TRBV28
ASSQDRVEQY
>TRBV5-1
ASTDGTSLYNEQF
>TRBV6-1
ASSVGTLHTGELF
>TRBV30
AWSLRRIDTQY
>TRBV5-8
ASRLGRALYNEQF
>TRBV6-5
ASTSTGPNEKLF
>TRBV19
ASSISVESTDTQY